This T cell receptor beta chain was profiled in a study of shared clonotypes between healthy human individuals. This table comes from immunoSEQ multiplex PCR, and its TCRdb copy is limited to in-frame clones, with some not included. The profile shows around 2.5 million clones, more than 85% of them singletons. The CDR3 spans 16 residues. V lost 2 bases and J lost 10, with 22 bases in between. Per germline, CDR1 SGHTS and CDR2 YDEGEE. About this clone: Its antigen is not identified.

Study-level results: Estimated richness values were generally larger in naive subsets than in memory subsets. The authors sampled blood alone, and tissue repertoires likely differ.

The clonotype originates from a young man in good health. Some clones in this sample may be carry-over from other donors' samples. The material sequenced was naive CD4+ T cells from PBMCs. Stated subset: CD45RA+ positively selected. V and J are TRBV5-8 and TRBJ1-5; D remains ambiguous. DNA of the CDR3: TGTGCCAGCAGCTTACAAACCGGGGTCCGCAGCGGCCCCCAGCATTTT. Translating it yields CASSLQTGVRSGPQHF.